This T cell receptor beta chain was recovered during a study of blood T cell repertoires in COVID-19. The repertoire was sequenced with immunoSEQ multiplex PCR; TCRdb's copy has only in-frame clones and lacks some. The sample lists some 390,000 clones; approximately 89% were seen once. Cohorts were based on clinical histories the participants reported. Germline CDR1 and CDR2: LNHDA and SQIVND (reference sequence). The CDR3 sequence is 16 residues long. V was trimmed by 4 bases and J by 4 bases, leaving 19 bases between them. This clonotype was sampled from a woman aged 25 to 45 who had recovered from COVID-19. The material sequenced was PBMCs or T cells enriched from blood (not recorded which). The chain joins TRBV19 to TRBJ2-5; TRBD1 might be the D (6 bases). CDR3 sequence reads: CASSRVAHRAGETQYF. The DNA for the CDR3 is TGTGCCAGTAGTAGAGTTGCGCACAGGGCAGGAGAGACCCAGTACTTC.